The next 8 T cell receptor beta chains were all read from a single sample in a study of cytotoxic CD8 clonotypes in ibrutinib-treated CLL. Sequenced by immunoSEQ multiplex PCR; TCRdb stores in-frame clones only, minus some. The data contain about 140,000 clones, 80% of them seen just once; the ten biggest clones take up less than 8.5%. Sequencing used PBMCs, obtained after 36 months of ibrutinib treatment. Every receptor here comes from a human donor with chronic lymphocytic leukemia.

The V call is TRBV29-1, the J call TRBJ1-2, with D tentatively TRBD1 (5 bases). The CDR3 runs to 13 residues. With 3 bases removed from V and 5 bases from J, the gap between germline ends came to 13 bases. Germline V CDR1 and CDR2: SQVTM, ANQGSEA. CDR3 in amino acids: CSVDLGLLYGYTF. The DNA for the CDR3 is TGCAGCGTTGACCTGGGACTGCTTTATGGCTACACCTTC.

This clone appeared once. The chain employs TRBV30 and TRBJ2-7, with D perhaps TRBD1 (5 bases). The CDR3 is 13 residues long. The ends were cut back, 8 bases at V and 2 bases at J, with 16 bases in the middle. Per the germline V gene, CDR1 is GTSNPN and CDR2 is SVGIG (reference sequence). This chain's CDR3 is CARRTKGAYEQYF. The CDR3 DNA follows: TGTGCCCGAAGGACAAAAGGGGCCTACGAGCAGTACTTC.

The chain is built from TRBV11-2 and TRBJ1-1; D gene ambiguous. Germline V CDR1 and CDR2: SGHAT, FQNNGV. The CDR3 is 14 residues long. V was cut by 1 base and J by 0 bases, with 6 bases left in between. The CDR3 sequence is CASSLGSVNTEAFF. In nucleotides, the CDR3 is TGTGCCAGCAGCTTAGGGTCGGTGAACACTGAAGCTTTCTTT.

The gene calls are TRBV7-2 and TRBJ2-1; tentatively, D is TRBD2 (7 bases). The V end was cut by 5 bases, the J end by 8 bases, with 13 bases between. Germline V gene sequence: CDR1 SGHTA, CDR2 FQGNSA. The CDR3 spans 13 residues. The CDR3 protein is CASSGGGVYEQFF. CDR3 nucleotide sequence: TGTGCCAGCAGCGGAGGGGGGGTCTATGAGCAGTTCTTC.

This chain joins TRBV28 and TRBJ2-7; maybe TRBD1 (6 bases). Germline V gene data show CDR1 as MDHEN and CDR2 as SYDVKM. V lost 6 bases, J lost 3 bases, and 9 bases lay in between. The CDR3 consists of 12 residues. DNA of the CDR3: TGTGCCAGCAGCAGGACAGTCTACGAGCAGTACTTC. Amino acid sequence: CASSRTVYEQYF.

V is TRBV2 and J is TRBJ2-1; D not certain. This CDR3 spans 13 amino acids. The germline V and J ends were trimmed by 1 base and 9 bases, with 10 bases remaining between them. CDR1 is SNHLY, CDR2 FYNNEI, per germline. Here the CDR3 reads CASSEGWAIEQFF. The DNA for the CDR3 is TGTGCCAGCAGTGAAGGCTGGGCTATTGAGCAGTTCTTC.

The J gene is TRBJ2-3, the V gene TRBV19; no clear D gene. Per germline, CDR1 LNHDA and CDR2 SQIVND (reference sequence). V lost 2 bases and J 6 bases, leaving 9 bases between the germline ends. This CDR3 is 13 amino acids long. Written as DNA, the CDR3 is TGTGCCAGTAGTATACAATGGGCGGATACGCAGTATTTT. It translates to CASSIQWADTQYF.

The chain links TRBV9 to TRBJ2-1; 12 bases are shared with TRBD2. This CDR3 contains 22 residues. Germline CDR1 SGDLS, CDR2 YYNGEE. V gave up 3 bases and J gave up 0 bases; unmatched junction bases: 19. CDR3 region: CASSGRSPLTSGRGGSYNEQFF. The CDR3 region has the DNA TGTGCCAGCAGCGGACGTTCGCCCTTGACTAGCGGGAGAGGGGGCTCCTACAATGAGCAGTTCTTC.